The next 25 T cell receptor beta chains were all read from a single sample in a study of human T cells and chemical hapten exposure. Regarding time point: patch test 1, 2 weeks after DPC sensitization. Treatment specified: therapeutic diphenylcyclopropenone sensitization with weekly scalp DPC. MiXCR, applied by TCRdb to the RACE reads, yields one record per CDR3 protein. The profile shows approximately 60,000 distinct CDR3 sequences, 9.3% of them singletons. The material was whole blood, obtained in connection with sensitization to the hapten diphenylcyclopropenone (DPC). These receptors all come from a woman in her 40s with alopecia areata. Some clones in this sample may be carry-over from other donors' samples.

This clonotype was recorded many times. The chain links TRBV11-2 to TRBJ2-1; 8 bases match TRBD2. Losses at the gene ends were 2 bases for V and 6 bases for J; bases not matched to a gene: 15. Germline assignment: CDR1 SGHAT and CDR2 FQNNGV. The CDR3 runs to 18 residues. CDR3 coding DNA: TGTGCCAGCAGCTTATATGGCTCGAGCGGGGGATTTAGCAATGAGCAGTTCTTC. Amino acid sequence: CASSLYGSSGGFSNEQFF. The complete variable domain, with remaining parts taken from reference TRBV11-2 and TRBJ2-1, reads EAGVAQSPRYKIIEKRQSVAFWCNPISGHATLYWYQQILGQGPKLLIQFQNNGVVDDSQLPKDRFSAERLKGVDSTLKIQPAKLEDSAVYLCASSLYGSSGGFSNEQFFGPGTRLTVL.

The chain combines TRBV5-1 with TRBJ1-2, with a weak D call TRBD1 (6 bases). The CDR3 runs 16 residues. Germline V gene data show CDR1 as SGHRS and CDR2 as YFSETQ. Trimming removed 3 bases from V and 2 bases from J, with 17 bases in between. The CDR3 region is CASSYEWGQPNYGYTF. The DNA of the CDR3 is TGCGCCAGCAGCTACGAATGGGGACAACCGAACTATGGCTACACCTTC.

The chain couples TRBV30 to TRBJ2-6, with no clear D. Germline CDR1 and CDR2: GTSNPN and SVGIG (reference sequence). This CDR3 comprises 19 residues. Trimming shortened V by 0 bases and J by 1 base, and 19 bases separated the two germline ends. The CDR3 DNA reads as TGTGCCTGGAGTGTTCCCCTAGAGGTCCTAAGGTCTGGGGCCAACGTCCTGACTTTC. Protein product: CAWSVPLEVLRSGANVLTF.

The V gene is TRBV29-1, the J gene TRBJ1-2, with D maybe TRBD1 (6 bases). Germline assignment: CDR1 SQVTM and CDR2 ANQGSEA. The CDR3 contains 10 residues. V was shortened by 6 bases and J by 6 bases, with 8 bases between the two germline ends. CDR3 amino acids: CSVDRDGYTF. CDR3 in DNA: TGCAGCGTGGACAGAGATGGCTACACCTTC.

The rearrangement uses TRBV7-2 and TRBJ1-5; 7 bases line up with TRBD1. V was pared by 5 bases and J by 2 bases, with 6 bases of the junction left unmatched. The CDR3 is 15 amino acids. The germline gives CDR1 SGHTA, CDR2 FQGNSA. The CDR3 here is CASSRGTGGNQPQHF. The CDR3 DNA reads as TGTGCCAGCAGCCGGGGTACAGGGGGCAATCAGCCCCAGCATTTT.

In the case of this clonotype: Just one base apart from a much larger clone, this may be a read error. The chain is built from TRBV28 and TRBJ2-1, with 8 bases matching TRBD1. This CDR3 has 17 amino acids. V shed 5 bases and J 6 bases; nucleotides not matched to a gene: 15. Germline CDR1 and CDR2: MDHEN and SYDVKM. CDR3 loop: CASSPQGAPGMLNEQFF. The CDR3 DNA is TGTGCCAGCAGTCCTCAGGGGGCGCCGGGAATGCTCAATGAGCAGTTCTTC.

This clonotype has at least ten counts. V is TRBV14 and J is TRBJ1-6, with a tentative D call TRBD1 (5 bases). V shed 8 bases and J shed 4 bases, with 9 bases lying between them. Germline V lookup: CDR1 SGHDN, CDR2 FVKESK. CDR3 length: 13 amino acids. CDR3 sequence: CASGTAYNSPLHF. CDR3 sequence (DNA): TGTGCCAGCGGGACCGCGTATAATTCACCCCTCCACTTT. Full variable domain (rest looked up from reference TRBV14 and TRBJ1-6): EAGVTQFPSHSVIEKGQTVTLRCDPISGHDNLYWYRRVMGKEIKFLLHFVKESKQDESGMPNNRFLAERTGGTYSTLKVQPAELEDSGVYFCASGTAYNSPLHFGNGTRLTVT.

This clonotype has at least ten counts. The V gene is TRBV20-1, the J gene TRBJ2-7, with D perhaps matching TRBD1 (6 bases). The V end lost 6 bases, the J end lost 4 bases, and 19 bases lay between the germline ends. The CDR3 covers 14 residues. Germline lookup yields CDR1 DFQATT and CDR2 SNEGSKA (reference sequence). CDR3 loop: CSAPGHSEPYEQYF. The CDR3 region has the DNA TGCAGTGCGCCGGGACACTCCGAACCTTACGAGCAGTACTTC.

This chain uses TRBV5-8 with TRBJ1-1; D is perhaps TRBD1 (5 bases). The CDR3 runs 13 residues. Per germline, CDR1 SGHTS and CDR2 YDEGEE. The germline V and J ends were trimmed by 4 bases and 1 base, with 8 bases remaining between them. CDR3 sequence: CASSRGWNTEAFF. The CDR3 region has the DNA TGTGCCAGCAGCCGGGGGTGGAACACTGAAGCTTTCTTT.

This clonotype came up a few times. The gene calls are TRBV5-4 and TRBJ2-7, with D perhaps TRBD1 (6 bases). The V and J ends lost 4 bases and 0 bases respectively, with 11 bases between them. Germline CDR1 and CDR2: SGHNT and YYREEE (reference sequence). The CDR3 spans 14 residues. For the CDR3, the DNA is TGTGCCAGCAGCCCCGGGACACCCTCCTACGAGCAGTACTTC. This sequence encodes CASSPGTPSYEQYF.

This clonotype was picked up many times. V usage is TRBV6-4 and J usage is TRBJ1-1, with TRBD1 identical over 8 bases. After removal of 2 bases from V and 1 base from J, the junction contained 0 bases not matched to a gene. This CDR3 region has 14 residues. Germline V gene sequence: CDR1 MRHNA, CDR2 SNTAGT. The CDR3 region is CASSDGQGNTEAFF. For the CDR3, the DNA is TGTGCCAGCAGTGACGGACAGGGGAACACTGAAGCTTTCTTT.

This clonotype was detected ten times or more. V gene TRBV6-1 combines with J gene TRBJ1-1; no clear D. The CDR3 spans 15 residues. V dropped 1 base and J dropped 1 base, with 10 bases sitting between them. Germline values: CDR1 MNHNS, CDR2 SASEGT. In DNA, the CDR3 is TGTGCCAGCAGTGAAGTGCAGAGCCCGAACACTGAAGCTTTCTTT. It yields the protein CASSEVQSPNTEAFF.

V is TRBV29-1 and J is TRBJ1-1, with 9 bases identical to TRBD1. Germline CDR1 and CDR2: SQVTM and ANQGSEA. Trimming removed 7 bases from V and 4 bases from J; junction bases left unmatched: 4. This CDR3 comprises 12 residues. The CDR3 loop reads CSAGTGSTEAFF. The CDR3 nucleotides read TGCAGCGCTGGGACAGGGAGCACTGAAGCTTTCTTT.

This clonotype was seen repeatedly, ten times or more. The CDR3 DNA reads TGTGCCAGCGCGAATGGGAGGACAGGGGGCGATGGCTACACCTTC. It is translated as CASANGRTGGDGYTF. The rearrangement uses TRBV12-3 or TRBV12-4 and TRBJ1-2, with 11 bases that match TRBD1. After removal of 8 bases from V and 6 bases from J, the junction contained 11 bases not matched to a gene. This CDR3 comprises 15 residues.

This clonotype was seen many times. The chain links TRBV10-3 to TRBJ1-2; 7 bases fit TRBD1. This CDR3 contains 14 residues. Per the germline V gene, CDR1 is ENHRY and CDR2 is SYGVKD. Trimming cost V 4 bases and J 5 bases; bases outside gene matches: 7. CDR3 sequence (DNA): TGTGCCATCAGTGGACAGGGAGTAGGGTATGGCTACACCTTC. It codes for CAISGQGVGYGYTF.

V and J are TRBV15 and TRBJ1-1; D unclear. Looked up from germline, CDR1 is LNHNV and CDR2 is YYDKDF (reference sequence). The CDR3 has 15 amino acids. Trimming stripped 5 bases from V and 7 bases from J, with 20 bases between. The CDR3 DNA reads TGTGCCACCAGCGTCCGGGCCGGTTCGTTTCTTGAAGCTTTCTTT. It yields the protein CATSVRAGSFLEAFF.

For the CDR3, the DNA is TGTGCCAGCAAAGGACGGGCAGAAGAGACCCAGTACTTC. This translates into CASKGRAEETQYF. The chain links TRBV28 to TRBJ2-5; D is unresolved. Trimming left V 7 bases short and J 3 bases short, with 12 bases between. The CDR3 length is 13 residues. From germline, CDR1 is MDHEN and CDR2 SYDVKM. The full variable domain, in which reference TRBV28 and TRBJ2-5 provide the parts outside the CDR3, is DVKVTQSSRYLVKRTGEKVFLECVQDMDHENMFWYRQDPGLGLRLIYFSYDVKMKEKGDIPEGYSVSREKKERFSLILESASTNQTSMYLCASKGRAEETQYFGPGTRLLVL.

In this sample, this clonotype turned up many times. V usage is TRBV20-1 and J usage is TRBJ2-7; D remains ambiguous. The germline V and J ends were trimmed by 6 bases and 3 bases, with 12 bases remaining between them. Per germline, CDR1 DFQATT and CDR2 SNEGSKA (reference sequence). The CDR3 length is 12 residues. CDR3 bases: TGCAGTGCAAGAAGTATGGGCTACGAGCAGTACTTC. The encoded protein is CSARSMGYEQYF.

This clonotype was detected many times. The chain is built from TRBV29-1 and TRBJ1-2, with D possibly TRBD1 on 5 matching bases. This CDR3 comprises 12 residues. V dropped 5 bases and J dropped 8 bases, with 15 bases sitting between them. Germline V lookup: CDR1 SQVTM, CDR2 ANQGSEA. The CDR3 nucleotides are TGCAGCGTTCCCGCGGGGACGAGCGGCTACACCTTC. Protein product: CSVPAGTSGYTF.

This clonotype was counted only a few times. This chain connects TRBV7-6 to TRBJ2-5; unclear D gene. Germline V gene sequence: CDR1 SGHVS, CDR2 FNYEAQ. The CDR3 is 13 residues long. V was trimmed by 1 base and J by 6 bases, leaving 9 bases between them. The CDR3 sequence: CASSLGLEKTQYF. In DNA form, the CDR3 reads TGTGCCAGCAGCTTAGGACTGGAAAAGACCCAGTACTTC.

This clonotype occurred many times. V and J are TRBV30 and TRBJ2-4; possibly TRBD2 for D (7 bases). The germline V gene has CDR1 GTSNPN and CDR2 SVGIG (reference sequence). The V gene lost 3 bases and the J gene lost 8 bases, with 17 bases spanning the gap. This CDR3 comprises 14 residues. The CDR3 reads CAWSRGAEGDIQYF. The CDR3 coding sequence is TGTGCCTGGAGCCGGGGGGCAGAGGGGGACATTCAGTACTTC.

This clonotype showed up many times. The chain uses TRBV14 and TRBJ2-5; 9 bases line up with TRBD2. With 0 bases clipped from V and 2 bases from J, the junction kept 7 bases outside the gene matches. The CDR3 is made up of 17 amino acids. CDR1 is SGHDN, CDR2 FVKESK, per germline. CDR3 protein: CASSQDWLAGRQETQYF. CDR3 sequence (DNA): TGTGCCAGCAGCCAAGACTGGCTAGCGGGGAGACAAGAGACCCAGTACTTC. The full variable domain, with the rest looked up from reference TRBV14 and TRBJ2-5, is EAGVTQFPSHSVIEKGQTVTLRCDPISGHDNLYWYRRVMGKEIKFLLHFVKESKQDESGMPNNRFLAERTGGTYSTLKVQPAELEDSGVYFCASSQDWLAGRQETQYFGPGTRLLVL.

This clonotype was detected once. The chain joins TRBV12-3 or TRBV12-4 to TRBJ1-2, with a possible D match to TRBD1 (6 bases). The CDR3 sequence is 13 residues long. Trimming cost V 8 bases and J 5 bases, with 15 bases left between them. The chain's CDR3 is CASYQGNGYGYTF. The CDR3 bases are TGTGCCAGCTACCAGGGGAACGGGTATGGCTACACCTTC.

This clonotype has just a few counts. The chain uses TRBV7-3 and TRBJ2-3; 9 nucleotides match TRBD2. Trimming removed 0 bases from V and 4 bases from J; junction bases left unmatched: 11. This CDR3 spans 18 amino acids. Germline CDR1 reads SGHTA; CDR2 reads FQGTGA. The CDR3 region is CASSLTGLAKGVSDTQYF. The CDR3 coding sequence is TGTGCCAGCAGCTTAACCGGACTAGCGAAGGGGGTTTCAGATACGCAGTATTTT.

This clonotype was detected many times. V and J are TRBV10-3 and TRBJ2-7; D unresolved. The germline gives CDR1 ENHRY, CDR2 SYGVKD. Trimming shortened V by 5 bases and J by 7 bases, and 9 bases separated the two germline ends. The CDR3 is 11 amino acids. CDR3 in DNA: TGTGCCATCAGTTTCAAGGATGAGCAGTACTTC. Protein: CAISFKDEQYF.